The next 8 T cell receptor beta chains were all read from a single sample in a study of chemoradiotherapy in HPV16-positive cancers. Profiling relied on immunoSEQ multiplex PCR, and the TCRdb table lists in-frame clones only, not all of them. The sample yields over 1,500 clones, about three quarters seen once. Sequencing used tumor tissue, obtained from a patient who underwent chemoradiotherapy. The receptors shown here come from a human donor with HPV-associated anogenital cancer.

The V call is TRBV19, the J call TRBJ2-1; weak D call: TRBD1 (5 bases). V lost 9 bases to trimming and J lost 10 bases, with 19 bases between them. The germline V gene encodes CDR1 LNHDA and CDR2 SQIVND (reference sequence). The CDR3 loop spans 13 amino acids. The CDR3 DNA reads TGTGCCAGCTCTGGGGCCGCAGTTCGGGAGCAGTTCTTC. Translating it yields CASSGAAVREQFF.

J is TRBJ2-2 and V is TRBV11-3; TRBD2 aligns across 7 bases. Unmatched junction bases numbered 10, after V lost 5 bases and J lost 4 bases. CDR1 and CDR2 (germline): SGHNT, YENEEA. CDR3 size: 16 residues. The CDR3, as DNA: TGTGCCAGCAGCCCCCTGGCGGGAGAATCCACCGGGGAGCTGTTTTTT. Translating it yields CASSPLAGESTGELFF.

This clone occurred a few times. The chain joins TRBV6-4 to TRBJ1-2; 8 positions match TRBD1. Trimming cost V 4 bases and J 8 bases; bases outside gene matches: 6. The CDR3 covers 13 residues. From germline, CDR1 is MRHNA and CDR2 SNTAGT. The CDR3 region has the DNA TGTGCCAGCAGTGTGGACAGGGAGGGAGGCTACACCTTC. Amino acid sequence: CASSVDREGGYTF.

The chain links TRBV19 to TRBJ2-7; 8 nucleotides match TRBD2. The V and J ends lost 6 bases and 2 bases, in that order; junction bases with no gene match: 6. The CDR3 covers 14 residues. Germline loops: CDR1 LNHDA, CDR2 SQIVND (reference sequence). CDR3 sequence reads: CASRPTSGTYEQYF. The CDR3 DNA is TGTGCCAGTAGGCCCACTAGCGGCACCTACGAGCAGTACTTC. Using reference TRBV19 and TRBJ2-7 for the parts outside the CDR3, the full variable domain is DGGITQSPKYLFRKEGQNVTLSCEQNLNHDAMYWYRQDPGQGLRLIYYSQIVNDFQKGDIAEGYSVSREKKESFPLTVTSAQKNPTAFYLCASRPTSGTYEQYFGPGTRLTVT.

This clone showed up just once. Here the CDR3 DNA reads TGCGCCAGCAGCTCTGGGACAGACCCCCAAGAGACCCAGTACTTC. This codes for CASSSGTDPQETQYF. The chain combines TRBV5-1 with TRBJ2-5; 7 nucleotides match TRBD1. The germline CDR1 and CDR2 sequences are SGHRS and YFSETQ. The CDR3 spans 15 residues. With 3 bases clipped from V and 1 base from J, the junction kept 6 bases outside the gene matches.

The chain recombines TRBV7-8 with TRBJ2-7; D not certain. With 3 bases removed from V and 3 bases from J, the gap between germline ends came to 3 bases. This CDR3 has 11 amino acids. Germline lookup yields CDR1 SGHVS and CDR2 FQNEAQ. The CDR3 reads CASSFDYEQYF. The CDR3 bases are TGTGCCAGCAGCTTCGACTACGAGCAGTACTTC.

The chain joins TRBV11-3 to TRBJ2-1; D remains unclear. Germline V gives CDR1 SGHNT, CDR2 YENEEA. The CDR3 spans 15 residues. V was trimmed by 5 bases and J by 6 bases, leaving 17 bases between them. The CDR3 nucleotides are TGTGCCAGCAGCCCCGCAGTGGGTCGCAGCAATGAGCAGTTCTTC. Encoded protein: CASSPAVGRSNEQFF.

CDR3 region: CASREQGRNTEAFF. In DNA, the CDR3 is TGTGCCAGCAGGGAACAGGGCAGGAACACTGAAGCTTTCTTT. The chain uses TRBV2 and TRBJ1-1, with D maybe TRBD1 (6 bases). V dropped 6 bases and J dropped 1 base, with 12 bases sitting between them. The CDR3 runs 14 residues. The germline gives CDR1 SNHLY, CDR2 FYNNEI.